The sequence of this T cell receptor beta chain was determined in a study of T cells in Graves' hyperthyroidism and ophthalmopathy. The germline gives CDR1 SGHTA, CDR2 FQGTGA. This CDR3 contains 13 residues. Trimming removed 5 bases at V and 8 bases at J, with 10 bases between. As for this clonotype: Its antigen is unidentified.

Study outcomes and limitations: Peripheral blood also featured most of the thyroid clonotypes expanded above 0.001.

Fresh peripheral blood, about 9.6 ml, yielded the PBMCs. Regions amplified from RNA transcripts were the TCR beta CDR3 regions. In the first-round RT-PCR of the TCR CDR3, the HTBI primer set was used. Via MiXCR, TCRdb re-called the multiplex PCR reads, giving one row per CDR3 protein. Of 500,000 to 550,000 distinct CDR3 sequences listed, 20% were seen once; the top ten hold roughly 50%. The material sequenced was blood. This chain links TRBV7-3 with TRBJ1-6, with D possibly matching TRBD1 (6 bases). The clonotype comes from a man in his forties with Graves' ophthalmopathy. In DNA form, the CDR3 reads TGTGCCAGCAGCCAGGGGCGGGATTCACCCCTCCACTTT. Encoded protein: CASSQGRDSPLHF.